The 13 T cell receptor beta chains below come from one sample, sequenced in a study of neurological immune-mediated disorders. TCRdb recomputed calls from the 5' RACE reads with MiXCR, one row per CDR3 protein. The sample lists about 82,000 distinct CDR3 sequences; 2.5% to 3% were seen once. The sample was PBMCs. The receptor source for this set is a woman aged 25 to 45 with multiple sclerosis.

This clonotype was seen at least ten times. This chain joins TRBV7-8 and TRBJ2-4; possibly TRBD1 or TRBD2 for D (6 bases each). Trimming shortened V by 4 bases and J by 5 bases, and 18 bases separated the two germline ends. CDR1 and CDR2 (germline): SGHVS, FQNEAQ. CDR3 length: 16 amino acids. The CDR3 region is CASSSLGGKWENIQYF. The CDR3 coding sequence is TGTGCCAGCAGCTCCCTAGGGGGGAAGTGGGAAAACATTCAGTACTTC. The full variable domain, its missing parts supplied by reference TRBV7-8 and TRBJ2-4, is GAGVSQSPRYKVAKRGQDVALRCDPISGHVSLFWYQQALGQGPEFLTYFQNEAQLDKSGLPSDRFFAERPEGSVSTLKIQRTQQEDSAVYLCASSSLGGKWENIQYFGAGTRLSVL.

This clonotype was seen many times. The genes are TRBV5-1 and TRBJ1-3; possibly TRBD1 for D (5 bases). Trimming left V 0 bases short and J 0 bases short, with 10 bases between. Germline lookup yields CDR1 SGHRS and CDR2 YFSETQ. This CDR3 contains 16 residues. CDR3 in amino acids: CASSLGGLLSGNTIYF. As DNA, the CDR3 is TGCGCCAGCAGCTTGGGGGGACTCCTCTCTGGAAACACCATATATTTT.

In the case of this clonotype: This could be a read error, since a much larger clone is one nucleotide away. No conserved phenylalanine or tryptophan ends this CDR3, so it is likely a read error. The chain couples TRBV7-8 to TRBJ2-7, with unresolved D. This CDR3 comprises 11 residues. Trimming took 2 bases from V and 6 from J, leaving 5 bases between them. CDR1 is SGHVS, CDR2 FQNEAQ, per germline. Here the CDR3 DNA reads TGTGCCAGCAGCTTACAGATCGAGCAGTACATC. Its translation: CASSLQIEQYI.

In its sample, this clonotype was seen many times. The rearrangement links TRBV7-7 to TRBJ2-2; tentatively, D is TRBD1 (5 bases). Trimming removed 7 bases at V and 5 bases at J, with 14 bases between. The germline V gene encodes CDR1 SSHAT and CDR2 FNYEAQ (reference sequence). CDR3 length: 14 amino acids. The CDR3 protein is CASNHSRDTGELFF. The CDR3 bases are TGTGCCAGCAACCATAGCAGGGATACCGGGGAGCTGTTTTTT.

This clonotype showed up just a few times. J is TRBJ2-7 and V is TRBV3-1; D tentatively fits TRBD1 or TRBD2 (5 bases each). CDR3 length: 12 residues. CDR1 and CDR2 from the germline V gene are LGHDT and YNNKEL (reference sequence). With 4 bases removed from V and 7 bases from J, the gap between germline ends came to 11 bases. As DNA, the CDR3 is TGTGCCAGCAGCCCAGGGCCGGGGGAGCAGTACTTC. Its translation is CASSPGPGEQYF.

Note on this clonotype: With a much larger clone just one base away, this may be a read error. The V gene is TRBV7-2, the J gene TRBJ1-2; D might be TRBD1 (6 bases). The CDR3 contains 13 residues. Looked up from germline, CDR1 is SGHTA and CDR2 is FQGNSA. V was pared by 2 bases and J by 3 bases, with 7 bases between. The CDR3 sequence is CASSLKGDYGYTF. The CDR3 bases are TGTGCCAGCAGCTTAAAGGGGGACTATGGCTACACCTTC. The full variable domain, in which reference TRBV7-2 and TRBJ1-2 provide the parts outside the CDR3, is GAGVSQSPSNKVTEKGKDVELRCDPISGHTALYWYRQSLGQGLEFLIYFQGNSAPDKSGLPSDRFSAERTGGSVSTLTIQRTQQEDSAVYLCASSLKGDYGYTFGSGTRLTVV.

This clonotype was picked up many times. V and J are TRBV27 and TRBJ2-5; possibly TRBD1 for D (6 bases). Germline CDR1 is MNHEY and CDR2 is SMNVEV (reference sequence). The CDR3 length is 14 residues. Trimming took 5 bases from V and 7 from J, leaving 17 bases between them. The CDR3 DNA is TGTGCCAGCAGTCCAGGGGCGTCCACGGGGACCCAGTACTTC. Translated, it gives CASSPGASTGTQYF.

This clonotype was detected many times. The chain combines TRBV20-1 with TRBJ1-2; D possibly corresponds to TRBD1 (5 bases). With 3 bases removed from V and 3 bases from J, the gap between germline ends came to 17 bases. CDR1 and CDR2 from the germline V gene are DFQATT and SNEGSKA (reference sequence). The CDR3 is 15 amino acids. The CDR3 DNA reads as TGCAGTGCTAGTGCAGGGTTCTTAAGGGACTATGGCTACACCTTC. Its translation: CSASAGFLRDYGYTF.

This clonotype was recorded a few times. The chain joins TRBV3-1 to TRBJ2-3; no firm D call. Per the germline V gene, CDR1 is LGHDT and CDR2 is YNNKEL (reference sequence). The CDR3 contains 11 residues. Trimming took off 4 bases at V and 10 bases at J, with 9 bases between the two ends. The CDR3 DNA sequence: TGTGCCAGCAGCCTCCGAGAATCGCAGTATTTT. It encodes CASSLRESQYF.

This clonotype was found many times. The J gene is TRBJ1-1, the V gene TRBV3-1, with unresolved D. Germline CDR1 LGHDT, CDR2 YNNKEL (reference sequence). The CDR3 covers 13 residues. V was clipped by 6 bases and J by 1 base, with 9 bases between them. The CDR3 loop reads CASRRTGNTEAFF. The CDR3 DNA reads TGTGCCAGCAGAAGGACGGGGAACACTGAAGCTTTCTTT.

This clonotype was seen ten or more times. The gene calls are TRBV20-1 and TRBJ1-3; D is perhaps TRBD1 (5 bases). Germline lookup yields CDR1 DFQATT and CDR2 SNEGSKA (reference sequence). V lost 4 bases, J lost 0 bases, and 7 bases lay in between. The CDR3 consists of 13 residues. CDR3 nucleotides: TGCAGTGCTACGGACATCTCTGGAAACACCATATATTTT. It codes for CSATDISGNTIYF.

This clonotype has at least ten counts. This chain joins TRBV7-2 and TRBJ1-4; TRBD1 matches at 8 bases. Germline V gives CDR1 SGHTA, CDR2 FQGNSA. The CDR3 loop spans 14 amino acids. V lost 7 bases and J lost 8; bases outside the gene matches: 9. The CDR3 DNA sequence: TGTGCCAGCACCCTTGGACAGGGTGGAGAAAAACTGTTTTTT. This encodes CASTLGQGGEKLFF. The full variable domain, in which reference TRBV7-2 and TRBJ1-4 provide the parts outside the CDR3, is GAGVSQSPSNKVTEKGKDVELRCDPISGHTALYWYRQSLGQGLEFLIYFQGNSAPDKSGLPSDRFSAERTGGSVSTLTIQRTQQEDSAVYLCASTLGQGGEKLFFGSGTQLSVL.

This clonotype was counted many times. The chain links TRBV28 to TRBJ2-5; D perhaps matches TRBD1 (6 bases). Germline V gene data show CDR1 as MDHEN and CDR2 as SYDVKM. The CDR3 is made up of 14 amino acids. V shed 5 bases and J shed 2 bases, with 12 bases lying between them. CDR3 bases: TGTGCCAGCAGTCATGGGACACTTCAAGAGACCCAGTACTTC. It yields the protein CASSHGTLQETQYF.